Listed here are 12 T cell receptor beta chains from one sample, sequenced in a study of shared clonotypes between healthy human individuals. Method: immunoSEQ multiplex PCR; TCRdb's copy keeps in-frame clones and lacks some. The data show roughly 450,000 clones, with less than 85% seen just once and 10% to 15% held by the top ten. Sequencing was carried out using PBMCs. These receptors came from a woman between 40 and 55 years old in good health. Some clones in this sample may be carry-over from other donors' samples.

Only a few counts were recorded for this clone. The chain is built from TRBV2 and TRBJ1-2; 7 bases are a match to TRBD1. J was trimmed by 4 bases and V by 5 bases; bases with no gene match: 7. Germline V CDR1 and CDR2: SNHLY, FYNNEI. CDR3 length equals 14 residues. The CDR3 DNA sequence: TGTGCCAGCAGTCCGGGACAGTCGGTCTATGGCTACACCTTC. Encoded protein: CASSPGQSVYGYTF. Supplemented by reference TRBV2 and TRBJ1-2, the full variable domain reads EPEVTQTPSHQVTQMGQEVILRCVPISNHLYFYWYRQILGQKVEFLVSFYNNEISEKSEIFDDQFSVERPDGSNFTLKIRSTKLEDSAMYFCASSPGQSVYGYTFGSGTRLTVV.

There are a few counts of this clone. The gene calls are TRBV28 and TRBJ1-2; D not certain. This CDR3 is built from 14 residues. V dropped 3 bases and J dropped 3 bases, with 11 bases sitting between them. The germline CDR1 and CDR2 sequences are MDHEN and SYDVKM. In DNA, the CDR3 is TGTGCCAGCAGTTTCTCACAGAGAGACTATGGCTACACCTTC. It codes for CASSFSQRDYGYTF.

As for this clone: A much larger clone differs by one base, so this may be a read error. The V call is TRBV5-4, the J call TRBJ1-2; 8 bases line up with TRBD1. The CDR3 is 13 amino acids. The V gene's germline CDR1 is SGHNT and CDR2 YYREEE (reference sequence). V lost 4 bases to trimming and J lost 3 bases; unmatched junction nucleotides: 2. The DNA for the CDR3 is TGTGCCAGCAGCCCGGACAGGGACTATGGCTACACCTTC. It encodes CASSPDRDYGYTF.

This clone has a handful of counts. The chain uses TRBV6-5 and TRBJ2-3, with 7 bases that match TRBD2. Germline values: CDR1 MNHEY, CDR2 SVGAGI. The CDR3 has 15 amino acids. After removal of 8 bases from V and 3 bases from J, the junction contained 11 bases not matched to a gene. The CDR3 sequence: CASGRAGRGTDTQYF. CDR3 sequence (DNA): TGTGCCAGCGGAAGAGCGGGGCGGGGTACAGATACGCAGTATTTT.

The V and J genes are TRBV7-3 and TRBJ2-5; the D gene could be TRBD1 or TRBD2 (5 bases each). The CDR3 has 14 amino acids. V was clipped by 2 bases and J by 0 bases, with 7 bases between them. Germline CDR1 and CDR2: SGHTA and FQGTGA. The CDR3 here is CASSLEGYQETQYF. As DNA, the CDR3 is TGTGCCAGCAGCTTAGAGGGGTACCAAGAGACCCAGTACTTC.

The chain is built from TRBV7-6 and TRBJ2-7; 11 nucleotides agree with TRBD1. Germline V lookup: CDR1 SGHVS, CDR2 FNYEAQ. The CDR3 is made up of 13 amino acids. The junction had 10 bases not matched to a gene; V was cut back by 8 bases and J by 10 bases. CDR3 residues: CASGRPGQGVQYF. CDR3 nucleotide sequence: TGTGCCAGCGGGAGGCCGGGACAGGGGGTACAGTACTTC.

The chain combines TRBV2 with TRBJ2-5; D not resolved. The V gene's germline CDR1 is SNHLY and CDR2 FYNNEI. The CDR3 has 14 amino acids. Trimming stripped 2 bases from V and 4 bases from J, with 11 bases between. The CDR3 region has the DNA TGTGCCAGCAGTGAACTAGTTTCGATAGAGACCCAGTACTTC. Translation: CASSELVSIETQYF.

V gene TRBV7-2 combines with J gene TRBJ2-1; 8 nucleotides match TRBD2. Germline lookup yields CDR1 SGHTA and CDR2 FQGNSA. V lost 4 bases, J lost 5 bases, and 7 bases stayed unmatched. The CDR3 extends over 15 amino acids. CDR3 DNA: TGTGCCAGCAGCTCTAGCGGGCCTCCAAACAATGAGCAGTTCTTC. It yields the protein CASSSSGPPNNEQFF.

The chain recombines TRBV9 with TRBJ2-3; TRBD1 aligns across 9 bases. CDR3 size: 13 residues. From germline, CDR1 is SGDLS and CDR2 YYNGEE. The V and J ends lost 7 bases and 4 bases, in that order; junction bases with no gene match: 4. The CDR3 DNA follows: TGTGCCAGCGGGACAGGGCGCGCAGATACGCAGTATTTT. Amino acids: CASGTGRADTQYF.

CDR3 sequence (DNA): TGCAGCGTTTCCGATCTAAACTATGGCTACACCTTC. Its protein is CSVSDLNYGYTF. The chain carries TRBV29-1 and TRBJ1-2, with D uncertain. Germline lookup yields CDR1 SQVTM and CDR2 ANQGSEA. V lost 5 bases and J 2 bases, leaving 9 bases between the germline ends. The CDR3 is 12 residues long.

The gene calls are TRBV7-9 and TRBJ2-5; 12 bases align to TRBD1. Germline V gene sequence: CDR1 SEHNR, CDR2 FQNEAQ (reference sequence). The V gene end was trimmed by 6 bases and the J gene end by 5 bases; junction bases not matched to a gene: 10. The CDR3 runs to 16 residues. The CDR3 protein is CASRYPGQGAPETQYF. In DNA, the CDR3 is TGTGCCAGCAGATATCCGGGACAGGGGGCGCCGGAGACCCAGTACTTC.

The rearrangement uses TRBV9 and TRBJ2-1; D is perhaps TRBD2 (5 bases). The germline CDR1 and CDR2 sequences are SGDLS and YYNGEE. This CDR3 is built from 15 residues. V was pared by 3 bases and J by 7 bases, with 17 bases between. CDR3 region: CASSADPEGWNEQFF. For the CDR3, the DNA is TGTGCCAGCAGCGCTGATCCTGAGGGTTGGAATGAGCAGTTCTTC. The variable domain in full, with the rest retrieved from reference TRBV9 and TRBJ2-1, is DSGVTQTPKHLITATGQRVTLRCSPRSGDLSVYWYQQSLDQGLQFLIQYYNGEERAKGNILERFSAQQFPDLHSELNLSSLELGDSALYFCASSADPEGWNEQFFGPGTRLTVL.